Listed here are 19 T cell receptor beta chains from one sample, sequenced in a study of cytomegalovirus exposure and HLA in healthy donors. Use of 60 Vbeta and 13 Jbeta primers characterized the PCR. The method was immunoSEQ multiplex PCR; TCRdb's version includes in-frame clones alone and lacks a portion of them. The sample lists some 140,000 clones; more than 75% were seen once. The source material was PBMCs. The source is a female donor in good health and CMV-seronegative.

The V gene is TRBV2, the J gene TRBJ1-5; D might be TRBD1 (5 bases). The germline gives CDR1 SNHLY, CDR2 FYNNEI. V was shortened by 1 base and J by 1 base, with 8 bases between the two germline ends. The CDR3 totals 15 residues. CDR3 sequence (DNA): TGTGCCAGCAGTGAAGAGGGGTGGAGCAATCAGCCCCAGCATTTT. This gives the protein CASSEEGWSNQPQHF.

The count of this clone is one. The chain recombines TRBV5-1 with TRBJ2-7, with 9 bases fitting TRBD1. This CDR3 contains 13 residues. Trimming removed 4 bases from V and 2 bases from J; junction bases left unmatched: 1. Germline V gene lookup returns CDR1 SGHRS and CDR2 YFSETQ. The CDR3 region is CASSRTGAYEQYF. The CDR3 coding sequence is TGCGCCAGCAGCCGGACAGGGGCCTACGAGCAGTACTTC.

This chain connects TRBV2 to TRBJ2-5; possibly TRBD2 for D (6 bases). Germline lookup yields CDR1 SNHLY and CDR2 FYNNEI. V lost 4 bases to trimming and J lost 7 bases, with 22 bases between them. This CDR3 spans 16 amino acids. CDR3 DNA sequence: TGTGCCAGCAGTGTAGGCGGCGGGGCCCGCCCCACGACCCAGTACTTC. It specifies CASSVGGGARPTTQYF.

The sample holds one count of this clone. V and J are TRBV29-1 and TRBJ1-1; the match to TRBD1 covers 7 bases. V lost 2 bases, J lost 7 bases, and 4 bases stayed unmatched. The CDR3 spans 12 residues. Germline-derived CDR1 and CDR2 are SQVTM and ANQGSEA. DNA of the CDR3: TGCAGCGTTGAATCAGGGGGTTTTGAAGCTTTCTTT. Its translation: CSVESGGFEAFF.

The J gene is TRBJ1-4, the V gene TRBV7-9, with D possibly being TRBD1 (5 bases). The CDR3 covers 15 residues. Trimming pared 0 bases from V and 2 bases from J, leaving 7 bases between. CDR1 is SEHNR, CDR2 FQNEAQ, per germline (reference sequence). The CDR3 loop reads CASSLARVTNEKLFF. The CDR3 DNA sequence: TGTGCCAGCAGCTTAGCCAGGGTGACTAATGAAAAACTGTTTTTT. Looking up the rest from reference TRBV7-9 and TRBJ1-4 gives the full variable domain: DTGVSQNPRHKITKRGQNVTFRCDPISEHNRLYWYRQTLGQGPEFLTYFQNEAQLEKSRLLSDRFSAERPKGSFSTLEIQRTEQGDSAMYLCASSLARVTNEKLFFGSGTQLSVL.

J is TRBJ1-5 and V is TRBV21-1; no DNA check was done on the table's D call, TRBD1. TRBV21-1 is a documented pseudogene. CDR3 length: 14 amino acids. Here the CDR3 DNA reads TGTGCCAGCAGCAATCTTCCGGACAACAAGCCCCAGCATTTT. It is translated as CASSNLPDNKPQHF.

The CDR3 nucleotides are TGTGCCAGCAGCTTGGGGGCCCAGCCCCAGCATTTT. It encodes CASSLGAQPQHF. The chain joins TRBV5-6 to TRBJ1-5; D not certain. Trimming shortened V by 0 bases and J by 7 bases, and 5 bases separated the two germline ends. Looked up from germline, CDR1 is SGHDT and CDR2 is YYEEEE. The CDR3 runs to 12 residues.

CDR3 in DNA: TGCAGCTATAGCGGGAGGGCCGGTAATGAGCAGTTCTTC. As protein: CSYSGRAGNEQFF. The rearrangement links TRBV29-1 to TRBJ2-1; TRBD2 matches at 11 bases. The germline V gene has CDR1 SQVTM and CDR2 ANQGSEA. CDR3 length: 13 amino acids. Trimming cost V 8 bases and J 7 bases; bases outside gene matches: 7.

CDR3 in amino acids: CASSPMGGGGNTEAFF. The CDR3 DNA sequence: TGTGCCAGCTCACCAATGGGTGGGGGCGGGAACACTGAAGCTTTCTTT. V gene TRBV18 combines with J gene TRBJ1-1, with TRBD1 as a possible D gene (6 bases). Germline V lookup: CDR1 KGHSH, CDR2 LQKENI. The CDR3 length is 16 residues. V was trimmed by 2 bases and J by 1 base, leaving 14 bases between them.

This rearrangement joins TRBV9 to TRBJ2-1; 7 bases agree with TRBD2. V lost 3 bases to trimming and J lost 2 bases; unmatched junction nucleotides: 2. The CDR3 consists of 14 residues. Looked up from germline, CDR1 is SGDLS and CDR2 is YYNGEE. CDR3 nucleotide sequence: TGTGCCAGCAGCGCTAGCGGAGCCTACAATGAGCAGTTCTTC. Amino acids: CASSASGAYNEQFF.

This chain uses TRBV9 with TRBJ1-1; unclear D gene. Germline CDR1 reads SGDLS; CDR2 reads YYNGEE. Trimming pared 3 bases from V and 0 bases from J, leaving 9 bases between. The CDR3 is made up of 14 amino acids. The CDR3 nucleotides are TGTGCCAGCAGCGGCGTGGTCATGAACACTGAAGCTTTCTTT. Protein sequence: CASSGVVMNTEAFF.

The chain recombines TRBV11-3 with TRBJ2-7; the match to TRBD1 covers 7 bases. Germline V gene lookup returns CDR1 SGHNT and CDR2 YENEEA. The CDR3 contains 14 residues. V dropped 5 bases and J dropped 4; count of bases not matched to a gene: 8. The CDR3 bases are TGTGCCAGCAGCCGACAGGGAAGAGGGTACGAGCAGTACTTC. Its protein product is CASSRQGRGYEQYF.

The rearrangement joins TRBV5-1 to TRBJ2-1; 14 nucleotides align to TRBD2. Germline values: CDR1 SGHRS, CDR2 YFSETQ. The J segment lost 7 bases and the V segment lost 2 bases, leaving 8 bases of the junction unmatched. This CDR3 is built from 17 residues. CDR3 nucleotide sequence: TGCGCCAGCAGCTTAGTGGGACTAGCGGGGGTAGTGAATGAGCAGTTCTTC. Encoded protein: CASSLVGLAGVVNEQFF.

The chain joins TRBV28 to TRBJ2-1; D ambiguous. This CDR3 has 14 residues. CDR1 is MDHEN and CDR2 is SYDVKM in the germline V gene. The V and J ends lost 6 bases and 0 bases respectively, with 9 bases between them. This chain's CDR3 is CASSRWSSYNEQFF. The CDR3 DNA is TGTGCCAGCAGCCGATGGAGCTCCTACAATGAGCAGTTCTTC.

The V gene is TRBV18, the J gene TRBJ1-1; 9 nucleotides agree with TRBD1. Trimming cost V 9 bases and J 0 bases; bases outside gene matches: 2. Germline CDR1 is KGHSH and CDR2 is LQKENI. This CDR3 contains 13 residues. The CDR3 here is CASGTGLNTEAFF. The CDR3 nucleotides read TGTGCCAGTGGGACAGGGCTGAACACTGAAGCTTTCTTT.

The chain uses TRBV4-1 and TRBJ1-3; D call uncertain. Germline CDR1 MGHRA, CDR2 YSYEKL. The CDR3 is made up of 17 amino acids. The V and J ends lost 0 bases and 0 bases respectively, with 12 bases between them. CDR3 amino acids: CASSQENQESSGNTIYF. CDR3 coding DNA: TGCGCCAGCAGCCAAGAAAATCAAGAGAGCTCTGGAAACACCATATATTTT.

The chain is built from TRBV7-9 and TRBJ2-1, with a weak D call TRBD2 (6 bases). Per germline, CDR1 SEHNR and CDR2 FQNEAQ (reference sequence). This CDR3 spans 11 amino acids. V was pared by 4 bases and J by 12 bases, with 10 bases between. CDR3 amino acids: CASSSPGGQFF. The CDR3 bases are TGTGCCAGCAGCTCCCCCGGGGGGCAGTTCTTC.

This clone was counted once. V gene TRBV15 combines with J gene TRBJ1-6; 8 bases fit TRBD1. This CDR3 comprises 15 residues. With 0 bases clipped from V and 7 bases from J, the junction kept 2 bases outside the gene matches. Germline V gives CDR1 LNHNV, CDR2 YYDKDF (reference sequence). The CDR3 DNA reads as TGTGCCACCAGCAGAGACAGGGGGCTCAATTCACCCCTCCACTTT. Translated: CATSRDRGLNSPLHF.

The V and J genes are TRBV30 and TRBJ2-5; the match to TRBD2 covers 7 bases. The J call may be wrong; the DNA end is better matched by TRBJ2-7. The CDR3 contains 13 residues. The germline V gene encodes CDR1 GTSNPN and CDR2 SVGIG (reference sequence). The CDR3 DNA reads as TGTGCCTGGAGCGAAGGCGGGGGCTACGAGCAGTACTTC. This codes for CAWSEGGGYEQYF.